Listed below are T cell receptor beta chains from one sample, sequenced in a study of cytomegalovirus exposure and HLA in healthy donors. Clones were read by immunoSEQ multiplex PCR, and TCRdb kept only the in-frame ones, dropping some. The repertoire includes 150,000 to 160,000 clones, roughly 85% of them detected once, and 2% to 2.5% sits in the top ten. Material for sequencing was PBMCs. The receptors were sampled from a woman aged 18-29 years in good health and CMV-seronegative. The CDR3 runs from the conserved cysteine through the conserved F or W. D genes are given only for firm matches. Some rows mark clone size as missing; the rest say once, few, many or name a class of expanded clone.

cdr3_aa: CASSPNDQGVNSPLHF
cdr3_nt: TGTGCCAGCTCACCGAATGACCAGGGGGTTAATTCACCCCTCCACTTT
j_call: TRBJ1-6
v_call: TRBV18
clone_size: NA
d_call: TRBD1

cdr3_aa: CASSIRVQGSYEQYF
cdr3_nt: TGTGCCAGCAGCATTCGGGTACAGGGATCCTACGAGCAGTACTTC
j_call: TRBJ2-7
v_call: TRBV21-1
clone_size: NA
d_call: NA

cdr3_aa: CASSFNQGGYFGAEAFF
cdr3_nt: TGCGCCAGCAGCTTTAACCAGGGTGGGTATTTCGGTGCTGAAGCTTTCTTT
j_call: TRBJ1-1
v_call: TRBV5-1
clone_size: NA
d_call: NA

cdr3_aa: CATHGGYKETQYF
cdr3_nt: TGTGCCACCCATGGGGGGTATAAAGAGACCCAGTACTTC
j_call: TRBJ2-5
v_call: TRBV5-4
clone_size: NA
d_call: NA

cdr3_aa: CASSSGSTYTGELFF
cdr3_nt: TGTGCCAGCAGCTCCGGGTCCACTTACACCGGGGAGCTGTTTTTT
j_call: TRBJ2-2
v_call: TRBV11-2
clone_size: NA
d_call: NA

cdr3_aa: CSARSGETQYF
cdr3_nt: TGCAGTGCCCGTAGCGGTGAGACCCAGTACTTC
j_call: TRBJ2-5
v_call: TRBV20-1
clone_size: once
d_call: NA

cdr3_aa: CASSSTGILHSNQPQHF
cdr3_nt: TGTGCCAGCAGCTCGACAGGGATACTCCATAGCAATCAGCCCCAGCATTTT
j_call: TRBJ1-5
v_call: TRBV5-8
clone_size: NA
d_call: TRBD1

cdr3_aa: CASSLAAGPTDTQYF
cdr3_nt: TGCGCCAGCAGCTTGGCGGCGGGGCCCACAGATACGCAGTATTTT
j_call: TRBJ2-3
v_call: TRBV5-1
clone_size: NA
d_call: NA

cdr3_aa: CASSSGRVGYGYTF
cdr3_nt: TGTGCCAGCAGCTCAGGCAGGGTGGGCTATGGCTACACCTTC
j_call: TRBJ1-2
v_call: TRBV5-4
clone_size: once
d_call: NA

cdr3_aa: CASSAGSGNTEAFF
cdr3_nt: TGTGCCAGCAGCGCAGGGTCGGGGAACACTGAAGCTTTCTTT
j_call: TRBJ1-1
v_call: TRBV25-1
clone_size: NA
d_call: NA

cdr3_aa: CASSETWANQPQHF
cdr3_nt: TGTGCCAGCAGTGAGACATGGGCTAATCAGCCCCAGCATTTT
j_call: TRBJ1-5
v_call: TRBV2
clone_size: NA
d_call: NA

cdr3_aa: CASSIAPAGYEQYF
cdr3_nt: TGTGCCAGTAGTATAGCCCCGGCGGGTTACGAGCAGTACTTC
j_call: TRBJ2-7
v_call: TRBV19
clone_size: NA
d_call: NA

cdr3_aa: CASVHRGEQFF
cdr3_nt: TGTGCCAGCGTCCATAGGGGTGAGCAGTTCTTC
j_call: TRBJ2-1
v_call: TRBV28
clone_size: NA
d_call: NA

cdr3_aa: CANTQPGLARPGGTDTQYF
cdr3_nt: TGTGCCAATACCCAACCGGGACTAGCGCGCCCGGGGGGCACAGATACGCAGTATTTT
j_call: TRBJ2-3
v_call: TRBV21-1
clone_size: NA
d_call: NA

cdr3_aa: CATSRAVGTGLEQYF
cdr3_nt: TGTGCCACCAGCAGAGCCGTCGGGACAGGGCTCGAGCAGTACTTC
j_call: TRBJ2-7
v_call: TRBV15
clone_size: NA
d_call: TRBD1

cdr3_aa: CASSIGQGGETLYGYTF
cdr3_nt: TGTGCCAGCAGCATAGGACAGGGGGGTGAAACCCTATATGGCTACACCTTC
j_call: TRBJ1-2
v_call: TRBV5-8
clone_size: NA
d_call: TRBD1

cdr3_aa: CASSIQGAGEKLFF
cdr3_nt: TGTGCCAGCTCAATACAGGGGGCAGGGGAAAAACTGTTTTTT
j_call: TRBJ1-4
v_call: TRBV28
clone_size: NA
d_call: TRBD1

cdr3_aa: CASSPAGLYEQYF
cdr3_nt: TGTGCCAGCAGCCCGGCGGGACTCTACGAGCAGTACTTC
j_call: TRBJ2-7
v_call: TRBV5-4
clone_size: NA
d_call: NA

cdr3_aa: CASSPLGSQTQYF
cdr3_nt: TGTGCCAGCTCCCCTCTAGGTAGCCAGACCCAGTACTTC
j_call: TRBJ2-5
v_call: TRBV2
clone_size: NA
d_call: NA

cdr3_aa: CAWSVLAGKDTQYF
cdr3_nt: TGTGCCTGGAGTGTACTAGCGGGGAAAGATACGCAGTATTTT
j_call: TRBJ2-3
v_call: TRBV30
clone_size: NA
d_call: TRBD2

cdr3_aa: CASSPGTRGGGEQFF
cdr3_nt: TGTGCCAGCAGCCCTGGGACTAGGGGTGGGGGTGAGCAGTTCTTC
j_call: TRBJ2-1
v_call: TRBV5-4
clone_size: few
d_call: TRBD2

cdr3_aa: CASHQGEKLFF
cdr3_nt: TGTGCCAGTCATCAGGGGGAAAAACTGTTTTTT
j_call: TRBJ1-4
v_call: TRBV18
clone_size: NA
d_call: NA

cdr3_aa: CASSRDQGGADTQYF
cdr3_nt: TGTGCCAGCAGCCGAGACCAGGGGGGCGCAGATACGCAGTATTTT
j_call: TRBJ2-3
v_call: TRBV5-4
clone_size: NA
d_call: NA

cdr3_aa: CASSAGLNNQPQHF
cdr3_nt: TGTGCCAGTAGTGCGGGACTGAACAATCAGCCCCAGCATTTT
j_call: TRBJ1-5
v_call: TRBV19
clone_size: NA
d_call: NA

cdr3_aa: CASSQIVGARFLATEAFF
cdr3_nt: TGTGCCAGCAGCCAAATTGTGGGGGCCCGATTTCTCGCCACTGAAGCTTTCTTT
j_call: TRBJ1-1
v_call: TRBV4-2
clone_size: few
d_call: NA

cdr3_aa: CAWSNNRGAPPGANVLTF
cdr3_nt: TGTGCCTGGAGCAACAACAGGGGAGCCCCACCTGGGGCCAACGTCCTGACTTTC
j_call: TRBJ2-6
v_call: TRBV30
clone_size: NA
d_call: TRBD1

cdr3_aa: CASGVGQSHEQYF
cdr3_nt: TGCGCCAGCGGAGTGGGACAGAGCCACGAGCAGTACTTC
j_call: TRBJ2-7
v_call: TRBV5-1
clone_size: NA
d_call: TRBD1

cdr3_aa: CASKRVRDTEAFF
cdr3_nt: TGTGCCAGCAAACGGGTACGGGACACTGAAGCTTTCTTT
j_call: TRBJ1-1
v_call: TRBV9
clone_size: NA
d_call: NA

cdr3_aa: CASTLQGVLGYTF
cdr3_nt: TGTGCCAGCACCCTACAGGGGGTCCTTGGCTACACCTTC
j_call: TRBJ1-2
v_call: TRBV7-9
clone_size: NA
d_call: TRBD1

cdr3_aa: CASSPSDSGGEQYF
cdr3_nt: TGTGCCAGCAGTCCGTCGGATAGCGGAGGGGAGCAGTACTTC
j_call: TRBJ2-7
v_call: TRBV6-6
clone_size: NA
d_call: NA